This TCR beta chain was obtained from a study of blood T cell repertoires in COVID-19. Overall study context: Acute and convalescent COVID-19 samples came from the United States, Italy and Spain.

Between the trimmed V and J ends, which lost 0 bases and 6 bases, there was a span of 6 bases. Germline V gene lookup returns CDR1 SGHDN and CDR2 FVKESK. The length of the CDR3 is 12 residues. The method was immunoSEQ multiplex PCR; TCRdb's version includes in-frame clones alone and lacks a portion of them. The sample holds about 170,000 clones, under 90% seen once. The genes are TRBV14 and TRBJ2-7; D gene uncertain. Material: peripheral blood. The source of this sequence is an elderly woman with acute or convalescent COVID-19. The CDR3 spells CASSQDLGEQYF. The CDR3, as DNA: TGTGCCAGCAGCCAAGATCTAGGCGAGCAGTACTTC.